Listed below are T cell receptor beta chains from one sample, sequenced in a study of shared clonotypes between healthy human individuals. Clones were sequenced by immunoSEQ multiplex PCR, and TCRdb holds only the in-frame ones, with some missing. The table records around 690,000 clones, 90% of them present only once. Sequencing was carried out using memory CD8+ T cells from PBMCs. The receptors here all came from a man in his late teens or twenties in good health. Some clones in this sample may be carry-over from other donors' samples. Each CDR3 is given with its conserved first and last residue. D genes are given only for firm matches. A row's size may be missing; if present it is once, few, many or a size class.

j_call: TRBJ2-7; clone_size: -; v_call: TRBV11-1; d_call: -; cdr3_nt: TGTGCCAGCAGCTTGGGTCCCTCCTACGAGCAGTACTTC; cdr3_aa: CASSLGPSYEQYF
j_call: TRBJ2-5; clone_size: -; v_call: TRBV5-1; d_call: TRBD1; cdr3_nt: TGCGCCAGCAGCTCCCTAGGGGGCGCGAAGTTAGAGACCCAGTACTTC; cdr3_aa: CASSSLGGAKLETQYF
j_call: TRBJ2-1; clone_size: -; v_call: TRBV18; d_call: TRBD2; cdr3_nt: TGTGCCAGCTCACGCTCACTAGCGGACAGCTCCTACAATGAGCAGTTCTTC; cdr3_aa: CASSRSLADSSYNEQFF
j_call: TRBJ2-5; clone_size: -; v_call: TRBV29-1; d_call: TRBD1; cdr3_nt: TGCAGCGTTGAGACAGGGGGCTACGGAGAGACCCAGTACTTC; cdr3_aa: CSVETGGYGETQYF
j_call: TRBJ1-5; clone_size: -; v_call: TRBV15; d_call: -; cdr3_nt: TGTGCCACCAGGGACTTGGGGGGGGCCGAGCAGCCCCAGCATTTT; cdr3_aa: CATRDLGGAEQPQHF
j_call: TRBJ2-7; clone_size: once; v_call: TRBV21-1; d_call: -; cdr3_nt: TGTGCCAGCAGCACTTTCCGGCCGACCGAGCAGTACTTC; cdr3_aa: CASSTFRPTEQYF
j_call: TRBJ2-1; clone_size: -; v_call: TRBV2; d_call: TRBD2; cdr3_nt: TGTGCCAGCATGGGAACTAGCGGGAGCCCTAGTTTAGACAATGAGCAGTTCTTC; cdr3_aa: CASMGTSGSPSLDNEQFF
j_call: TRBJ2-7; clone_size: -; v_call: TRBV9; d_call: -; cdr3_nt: TGTGCCAGCAGCGTAGGGGTGAGCTCCTACGAGCAGTACTTC; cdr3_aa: CASSVGVSSYEQYF
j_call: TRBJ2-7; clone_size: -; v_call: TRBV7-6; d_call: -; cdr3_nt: TGTGCCAGCAGCCCCCCCGAGGGCTACGAGCAGTACTTC; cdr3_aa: CASSPPEGYEQYF
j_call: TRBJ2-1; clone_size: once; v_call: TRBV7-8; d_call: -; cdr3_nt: TGTGCCAGCAGCTTCGGGGGCTCTTACAATGAGCAGTTCTTC; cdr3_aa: CASSFGGSYNEQFF
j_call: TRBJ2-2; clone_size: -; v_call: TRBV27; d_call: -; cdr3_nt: TGTGCCAGCAGTTTATTTCGGTCTGTGGGCGCCGGGGAGCTGTTTTTT; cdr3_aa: CASSLFRSVGAGELFF
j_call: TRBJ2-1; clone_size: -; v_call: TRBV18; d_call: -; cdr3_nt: TGTGCCAGCTCTGGGGCCTACAATGAGCAGTTCTTC; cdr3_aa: CASSGAYNEQFF
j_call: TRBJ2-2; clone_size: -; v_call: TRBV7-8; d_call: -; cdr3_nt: TGTGCCAGCAGCTCAAACACCGGGGAGCTGTTTTTT; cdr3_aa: CASSSNTGELFF
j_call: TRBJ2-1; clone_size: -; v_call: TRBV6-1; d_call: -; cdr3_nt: TGTGCCACAAATCGGGACCAATACAATGAGCAGTTCTTC; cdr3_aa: CATNRDQYNEQFF
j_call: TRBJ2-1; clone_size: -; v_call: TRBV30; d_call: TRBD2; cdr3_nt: TGTGCCTGGAGTTTCCCTCGCGGGAGCTCCTACAATGAGCAGTTCTTC; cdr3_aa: CAWSFPRGSSYNEQFF
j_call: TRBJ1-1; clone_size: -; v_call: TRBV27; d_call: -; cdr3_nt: TGTGCCAGCAGTAGTGGGGGGCTGTCTGAAGCTTTCTTT; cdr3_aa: CASSSGGLSEAFF
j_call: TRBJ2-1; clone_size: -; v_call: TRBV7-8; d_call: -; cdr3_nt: TGTGCCAGCAGCGGACCTATGTTGGTGGCAGAGAATGAGCAGTTCTTC; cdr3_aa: CASSGPMLVAENEQFF
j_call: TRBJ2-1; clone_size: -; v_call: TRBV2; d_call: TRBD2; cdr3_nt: TGTGCCAGCAGCCCAGCGGGAGTGTGGGATGAGCAGTTCTTC; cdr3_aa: CASSPAGVWDEQFF
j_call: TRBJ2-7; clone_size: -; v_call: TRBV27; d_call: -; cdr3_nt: TGTGCCAGCAGCCCTACGGCGTTCAGCCCCCTCTACGAGCAGTACTTC; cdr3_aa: CASSPTAFSPLYEQYF
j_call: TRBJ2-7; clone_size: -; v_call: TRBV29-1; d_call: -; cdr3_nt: TGCAGCGCCTCAGACTTTACAGGGTCCTACGAGCAGTACTTC; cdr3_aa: CSASDFTGSYEQYF
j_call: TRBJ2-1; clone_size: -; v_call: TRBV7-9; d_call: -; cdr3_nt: TGTGCCAGCAGCTTAGATCTAGGGGGACGGGGCAATGAGCAGTTCTTC; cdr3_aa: CASSLDLGGRGNEQFF
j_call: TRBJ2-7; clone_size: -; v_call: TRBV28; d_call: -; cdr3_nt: TGTGCCAGTCACACAGGTGGAAACGAGCAGTACTTC; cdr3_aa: CASHTGGNEQYF
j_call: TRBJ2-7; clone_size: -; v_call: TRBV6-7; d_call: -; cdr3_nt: TGTGCCAGCAGCCACTACCTGGGAAGGCTCGCGTTCCTCGAGCAGTACTTC; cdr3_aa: CASSHYLGRLAFLEQYF
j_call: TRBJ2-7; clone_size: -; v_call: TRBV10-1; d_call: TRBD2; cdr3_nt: TGCGCCAGTATGAGAGGGACTAGCGGGAGTCGGGACGAGCAGTACTTC; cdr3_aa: CASMRGTSGSRDEQYF
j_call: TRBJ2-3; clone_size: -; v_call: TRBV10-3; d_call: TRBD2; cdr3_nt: TGTGCCATCAGAGGACTAGCGGGAGGGCCAGGTAAACCAGATACGCAGTATTTT; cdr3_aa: CAIRGLAGGPGKPDTQYF
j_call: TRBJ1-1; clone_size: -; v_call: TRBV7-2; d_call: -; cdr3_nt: TGTGCCAGCGGTCTTTTCTTGAACACTGAAGCTTTCTTT; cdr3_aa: CASGLFLNTEAFF
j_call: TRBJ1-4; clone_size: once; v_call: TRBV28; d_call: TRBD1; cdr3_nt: TGTGCCAGCAGACCAACAGGGGGTGGTGAAAAACTGTTTTTT; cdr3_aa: CASRPTGGGEKLFF
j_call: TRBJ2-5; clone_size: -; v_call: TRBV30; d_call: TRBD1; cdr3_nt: TGTGCCTCCCGAGGGACAGGGGCCTGGGAGCAGTACTTC; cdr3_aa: CASRGTGAWEQYF
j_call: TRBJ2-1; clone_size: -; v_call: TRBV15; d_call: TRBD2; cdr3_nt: TGTGCCACCAGCAGAGAACCGGGACTAGCGGGAGGCCCCCAGGGGAATGAGCAGTTCTTC; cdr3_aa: CATSREPGLAGGPQGNEQFF
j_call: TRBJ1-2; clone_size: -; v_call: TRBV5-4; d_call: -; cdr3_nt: TGTGCCAGCAGCTCGGAGCGTTCTGGCTACACCTTC; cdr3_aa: CASSSERSGYTF
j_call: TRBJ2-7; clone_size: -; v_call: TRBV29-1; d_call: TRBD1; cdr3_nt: TGCAGCGGGAGACAGGGTAACTCCTACGAGCAGTACTTC; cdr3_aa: CSGRQGNSYEQYF
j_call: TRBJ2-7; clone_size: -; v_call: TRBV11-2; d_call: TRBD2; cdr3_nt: TGTGCCAGCAGCCCCCGGACTAGCGGGAGCTCCTACGAGCAGTACTTC; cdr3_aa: CASSPRTSGSSYEQYF
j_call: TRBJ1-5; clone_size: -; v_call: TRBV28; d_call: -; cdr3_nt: TGTGCCAGCAGTTATATCCCTCGAGATTTGGGATATAGCAATCAGCCCCAGCATTTT; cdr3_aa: CASSYIPRDLGYSNQPQHF
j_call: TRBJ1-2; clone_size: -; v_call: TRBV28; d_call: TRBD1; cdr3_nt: TGTGCCAGCAGTCCATTTCGGGGGGGACAGGGCCTTCGCACCTTC; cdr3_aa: CASSPFRGGQGLRTF
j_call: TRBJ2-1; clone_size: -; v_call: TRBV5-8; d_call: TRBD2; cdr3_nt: TGTGCCAGCAGGACTAGCGGGTTTACCTACAATGAGCAGTTCTTC; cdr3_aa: CASRTSGFTYNEQFF
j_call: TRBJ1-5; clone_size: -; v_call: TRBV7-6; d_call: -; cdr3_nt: TGTGCCAGCAGCTTAGGGGATTATAGCAATCAGCCCCAGCATTTT; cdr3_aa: CASSLGDYSNQPQHF
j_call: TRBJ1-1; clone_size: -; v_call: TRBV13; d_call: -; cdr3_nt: TGTGCCAGCAGCTTAGGTCTTGGGCCGTTTAGGGGCGTAGCTTTCTTT; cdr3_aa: CASSLGLGPFRGVAFF
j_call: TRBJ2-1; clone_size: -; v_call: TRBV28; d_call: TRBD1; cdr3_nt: TGTGCCAGCAGTTCGCGGACAGGGTCGAATGAGCAGTTCTTC; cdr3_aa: CASSSRTGSNEQFF
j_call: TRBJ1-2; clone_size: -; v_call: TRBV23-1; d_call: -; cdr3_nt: TGCGCCAGCAGTCAATCAAATAGGGGACATCGCTATGGCTACACCTTC; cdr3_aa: CASSQSNRGHRYGYTF
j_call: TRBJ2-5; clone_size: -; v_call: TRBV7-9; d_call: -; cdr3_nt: TGTGCCAGCAGCCCCCCGTACCAAGAGACCCAGTACTTC; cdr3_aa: CASSPPYQETQYF
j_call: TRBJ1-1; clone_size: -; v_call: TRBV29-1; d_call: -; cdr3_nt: TGCAGCGTAGGGGACTCCCGGACTGAAGCTTTCTTT; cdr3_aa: CSVGDSRTEAFF
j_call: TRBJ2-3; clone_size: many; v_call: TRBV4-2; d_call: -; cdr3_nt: TGTGCCAGCAGCCAAGGGACTCCCGCCTTTGATACGCAGTATTTT; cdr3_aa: CASSQGTPAFDTQYF
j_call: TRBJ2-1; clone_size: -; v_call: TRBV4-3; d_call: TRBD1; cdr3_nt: TGCGCCAGCAGCCAAGATAGGGGACAGGGGGCGAGTGAGCAGTTCTTC; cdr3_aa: CASSQDRGQGASEQFF
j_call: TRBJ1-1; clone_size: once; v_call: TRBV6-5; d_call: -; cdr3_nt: TGTGCCAGCAGTGCCCCTCGGGGAAGGAACACTGAAGCTTTCTTT; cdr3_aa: CASSAPRGRNTEAFF
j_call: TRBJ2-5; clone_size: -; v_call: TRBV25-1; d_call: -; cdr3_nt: TGTGCCAGCAGTGGGGGAGTACGGGACCTTCAAGAGACCCAGTACTTC; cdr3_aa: CASSGGVRDLQETQYF
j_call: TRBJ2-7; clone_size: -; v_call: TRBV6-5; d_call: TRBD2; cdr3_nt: TGTGCCAGCAGTTACTCGATAGGACTAGCCTCCTACGAGCAGTACTTC; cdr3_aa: CASSYSIGLASYEQYF
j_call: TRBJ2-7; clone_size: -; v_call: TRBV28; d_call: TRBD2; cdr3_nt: TGTGCCAGCAGAAGCCGACTAGCACAGTCTTCCGAGCAGTACTTC; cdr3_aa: CASRSRLAQSSEQYF
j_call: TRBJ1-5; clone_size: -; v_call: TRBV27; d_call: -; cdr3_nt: TGTGCCAGCAGTGGTCTTGGACAGAATCAGCCCCAGCATTTT; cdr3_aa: CASSGLGQNQPQHF